This passage covers 9 T cell receptor beta chains from one sample sequenced in a study of T cell repertoires in cytomegalovirus infection. No antigen has been identified for these receptors. TCRdb ran MiXCR on the reads and lists one entry per CDR3 protein. This repertoire shows approximately 81,000 distinct CDR3 sequences, more than 20% found once; its top ten account for about 50%. Sequencing was performed on CD8+ T cells from cultured PBMCs, taken from culture after CMV antigen stimulation. The receptor source for this set is a human donor in good health (CMV status not recorded). Some clones in this sample may be carry-over from other donors' samples.

The chain is built from TRBV19 and TRBJ2-1; 8 positions match TRBD1. The CDR3 contains 13 residues. The germline gives CDR1 LNHDA, CDR2 SQIVND (reference sequence). V lost 5 bases, J lost 7 bases, and 4 bases stayed unmatched. The chain's CDR3 is CASSWTGRNEQFF. CDR3 DNA: TGTGCCAGTAGTTGGACAGGGAGAAATGAGCAGTTCTTC.

The chain combines TRBV10-2 with TRBJ2-7; D remains unclear. Trimming took off 3 bases at V and 2 bases at J, with 8 bases between the two ends. Looked up from germline, CDR1 is WSHSY and CDR2 is SAAADI. This CDR3 spans 13 amino acids. The chain's CDR3 is CASSDGPTYEQYF. CDR3 sequence (DNA): TGCGCCAGCAGTGATGGGCCGACCTACGAGCAGTACTTC.

The chain carries TRBV12-3 or TRBV12-4 and TRBJ1-2; D may be TRBD1 (5 bases). The CDR3 runs 13 residues. With 4 bases removed from V and 7 bases from J, the gap between germline ends came to 13 bases. CDR3 sequence reads: CASSSRGGSGYTF. In nucleotides, the CDR3 is TGTGCCAGCAGTTCGCGGGGGGGGAGTGGCTACACCTTC.

With regard to this clonotype: A single base separates this from a much larger clone, so it may be a read error. The genes are TRBV12-3 or TRBV12-4 and TRBJ1-2; 7 bases are a match to TRBD1. This CDR3 has 15 residues. Trimming removed 10 bases from V and 0 bases from J; junction bases left unmatched: 11. CDR3 sequence (DNA): TGTGCCAACAGGCCAGGGACAGTAACTAACTATGGCTACACCTTC. Translating gives CANRPGTVTNYGYTF.

This clonotype appeared many times. This rearrangement joins TRBV12-3 or TRBV12-4 to TRBJ1-3; D unresolved. The CDR3 has 15 residues. With 6 bases removed from V and 0 bases from J, the gap between germline ends came to 12 bases. CDR3 DNA: TGTGCCAGCAGGCCGACGGGAGTCTCTGGAAACACCATATATTTT. Translation: CASRPTGVSGNTIYF.

The sample holds a few counts of this clonotype. The chain couples TRBV30 to TRBJ2-7; either TRBD1 or TRBD2 may fit D (5 bases each). V was trimmed by 0 bases and J by 5 bases, leaving 5 bases between them. CDR1 GTSNPN and CDR2 SVGIG come from the germline V gene (reference sequence). CDR3 length: 11 amino acids. CDR3 sequence (DNA): TGTGCCTGGAGTGTGGGGGACGAGCAGTACTTC. This encodes CAWSVGDEQYF.

In its sample, this clonotype was seen many times. V and J are TRBV6-2 or TRBV6-3 and TRBJ1-6; D is possibly TRBD1 (5 bases). CDR1 and CDR2 (germline): MNHEY, SVGEGT. This CDR3 is built from 22 residues. Trimming removed 3 bases at V and 2 bases at J, with 29 bases between. CDR3 nucleotides: TGTGCCAGCAGTTATGAGGATCGAGTGTTAGGCGGGGGTCGGACCTATAATTCACCCCTCCACTTT. It translates to CASSYEDRVLGGGRTYNSPLHF.

This chain joins TRBV2 and TRBJ2-7; D possibly corresponds to TRBD2 (5 bases). There are 16 residues in the CDR3. Germline V gene data show CDR1 as SNHLY and CDR2 as FYNNEI. Trimming pared 3 bases from V and 1 base from J, leaving 16 bases between. The chain's CDR3 is CASSDEGEVRSYEQYF. The CDR3 coding sequence is TGTGCCAGCAGTGATGAGGGTGAAGTGAGGTCCTACGAGCAGTACTTC.

Turning to this clonotype: The junction departs from germline at one end; a sequencing error may be responsible. The genes are TRBV7-7 and TRBJ2-1; the D gene is possibly TRBD2 (6 bases). This CDR3 has 15 residues. Germline lookup yields CDR1 SSHAT and CDR2 FNYEAQ (reference sequence). This chain's CDR3 is CASSRGAGSGNEQFF. CDR3 nucleotide sequence: TGTGCTAGCAGCCGGGGCGCGGGATCGGGAAATGAGCAGTTCTTC. The full variable domain, with the rest looked up from reference TRBV7-7 and TRBJ2-1, is GAGVSQSPRYKVTKRGQDVTLRCDPISSHATLYWYQQALGQGPEFLTYFNYEAQPDKSGLPSDRFSAERPEGSISTLTIQRTEQRDSAMYRCASSRGAGSGNEQFFGPGTRLTVL.